The sequence of this T cell receptor (beta chain) was determined in a study of shared clonotypes between healthy human individuals. Findings of the study overall: Researchers sampled blood only, noting tissue repertoires likely differ.

Measured with immunoSEQ multiplex PCR; TCRdb has only the in-frame clones, and not every one. The profile covers 2 million to 3 million clones, with about 92% appearing a single time and around 0.14% taken by the ten largest. As concerns this clone: The antigen remains unidentified.

Germline V gives CDR1 SGHRS, CDR2 YFSETQ. J was trimmed by 2 bases and V by 4 bases; bases with no gene match: 6. CDR3 length: 15 residues. This TCR came from a man aged 18 to 30 in good health. The sequenced sample was naive CD4+ T cells sorted from blood. Indicated subset: CD45RA+ positively selected. The chain uses TRBV5-1 and TRBJ1-1; 9 bases agree with TRBD1. CDR3 protein: CASSPATGGNTEAFF. Here the CDR3 DNA reads TGCGCCAGCAGCCCCGCTACAGGGGGCAACACTGAAGCTTTCTTT.